The text below deals with one T cell receptor (beta chain). Its specificity is unknown. The data derive from a study of graft-versus-host responses after intestinal transplantation. Background on the study: Recipients had multivisceral, liver-intestinal, or isolated intestinal transplants. Study results and caveats: High graft-versus-host to host-versus-graft clonal ratios were seen in allografts of patients with graft-donor T cell macrochimerism. The marrow of recipients harbored GvH clones, and ileum or blood showed some of them first.

Here immunoSEQ multiplex PCR was the method, and the copy in TCRdb shows in-frame clones only, minus some. The sample has around 89,000 clones; less than 95% are singletons. The length of the CDR3 is 15 residues. The V segment lost 4 bases and the J segment 7 bases; nucleotides outside the gene matches: 7. In germline, CDR1 is MGHRA, CDR2 YSYEKL. The chain combines TRBV4-1 with TRBJ1-4, with 9 bases fitting TRBD1. The source material was unstimulated CD8+ T cells sorted from spleen or lymph node cells, sampled before transplant. This receptor was taken from a human donor who was the organ donor for an intestinal transplant. CDR3 residues: CASSPLTGGGEKLFF. For the CDR3, the DNA is TGCGCCAGCAGCCCCCTGACAGGGGGAGGTGAAAAACTGTTTTTT.